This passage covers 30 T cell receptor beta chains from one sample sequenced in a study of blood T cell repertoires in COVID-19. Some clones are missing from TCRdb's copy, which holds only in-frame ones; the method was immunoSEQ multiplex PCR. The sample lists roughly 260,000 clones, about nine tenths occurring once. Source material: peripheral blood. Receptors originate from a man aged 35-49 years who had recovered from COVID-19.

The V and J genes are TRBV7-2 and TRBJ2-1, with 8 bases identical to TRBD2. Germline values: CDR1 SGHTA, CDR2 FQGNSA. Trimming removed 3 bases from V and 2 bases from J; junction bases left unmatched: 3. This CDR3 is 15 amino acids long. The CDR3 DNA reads TGTGCCAGCAGCTTCGGACTAGCAGCCTACAATGAGCAGTTCTTC. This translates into CASSFGLAAYNEQFF.

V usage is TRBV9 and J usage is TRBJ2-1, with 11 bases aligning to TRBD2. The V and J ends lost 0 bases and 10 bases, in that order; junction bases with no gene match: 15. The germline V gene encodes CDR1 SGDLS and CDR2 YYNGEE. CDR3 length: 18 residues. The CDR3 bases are TGTGCCAGCAGCGTAGCTGTCATGACTAGCGGGACTAGGGCAGAGCAGTTCTTC. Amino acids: CASSVAVMTSGTRAEQFF.

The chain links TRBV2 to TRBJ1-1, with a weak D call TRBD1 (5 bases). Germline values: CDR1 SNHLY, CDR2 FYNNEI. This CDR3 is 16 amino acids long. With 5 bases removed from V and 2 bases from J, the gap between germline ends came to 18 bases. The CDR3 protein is CASSIPTTAYNTEAFF. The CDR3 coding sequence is TGTGCCAGCAGTATACCCACGACAGCTTACAACACTGAAGCTTTCTTT.

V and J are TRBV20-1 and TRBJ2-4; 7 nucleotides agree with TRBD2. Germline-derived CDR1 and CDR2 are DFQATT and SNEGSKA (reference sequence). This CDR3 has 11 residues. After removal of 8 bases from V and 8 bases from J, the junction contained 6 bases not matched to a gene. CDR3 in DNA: TGCAGTTGGGGGGGAGTGGACATTCAGTACTTC. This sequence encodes CSWGGVDIQYF.

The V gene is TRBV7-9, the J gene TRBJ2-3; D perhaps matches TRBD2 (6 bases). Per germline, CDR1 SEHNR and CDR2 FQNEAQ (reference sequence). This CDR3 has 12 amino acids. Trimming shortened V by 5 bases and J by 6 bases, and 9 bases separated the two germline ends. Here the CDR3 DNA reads TGTGCCAGCAGCCAGGGACTGGATACGCAGTATTTT. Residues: CASSQGLDTQYF.

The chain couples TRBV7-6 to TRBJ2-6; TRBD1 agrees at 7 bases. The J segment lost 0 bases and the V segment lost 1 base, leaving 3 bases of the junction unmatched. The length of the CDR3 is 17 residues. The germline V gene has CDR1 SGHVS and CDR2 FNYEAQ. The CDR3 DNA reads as TGTGCCAGCAGCTTAGGGGCAGGGGGCTCTGGGGCCAACGTCCTGACTTTC. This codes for CASSLGAGGSGANVLTF. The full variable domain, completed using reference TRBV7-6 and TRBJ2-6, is GAGVSQSPRYKVTKRGQDVALRCDPISGHVSLYWYRQALGQGPEFLTYFNYEAQQDKSGLPNDRFSAERPEGSISTLTIQRTEQRDSAMYRCASSLGAGGSGANVLTFGAGSRLTVL.

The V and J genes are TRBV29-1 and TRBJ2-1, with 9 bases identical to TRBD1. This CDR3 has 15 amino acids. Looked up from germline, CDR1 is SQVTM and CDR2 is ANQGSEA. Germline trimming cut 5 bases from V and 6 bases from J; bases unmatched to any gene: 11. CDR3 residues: CSVLKPGQGFNEQFF. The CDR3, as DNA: TGCAGCGTTCTTAAACCGGGACAGGGTTTCAATGAGCAGTTCTTC.

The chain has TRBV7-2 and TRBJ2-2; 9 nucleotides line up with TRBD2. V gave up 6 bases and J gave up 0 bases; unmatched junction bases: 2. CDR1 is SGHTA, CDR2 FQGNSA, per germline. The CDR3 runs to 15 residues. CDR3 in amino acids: CASRVAGANTGELFF. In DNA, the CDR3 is TGTGCCAGCAGGGTAGCGGGGGCGAACACCGGGGAGCTGTTTTTT.

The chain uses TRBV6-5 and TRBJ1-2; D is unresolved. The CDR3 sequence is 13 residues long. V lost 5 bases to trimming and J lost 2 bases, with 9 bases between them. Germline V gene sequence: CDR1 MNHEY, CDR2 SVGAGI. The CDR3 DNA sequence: TGTGCCAGCAGTCGCGCAAAGAACTATGGCTACACCTTC. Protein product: CASSRAKNYGYTF.

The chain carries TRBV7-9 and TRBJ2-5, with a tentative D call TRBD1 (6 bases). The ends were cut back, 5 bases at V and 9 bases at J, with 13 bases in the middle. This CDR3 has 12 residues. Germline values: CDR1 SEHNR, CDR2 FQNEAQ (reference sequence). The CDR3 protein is CASSPTPGAQYF. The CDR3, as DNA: TGTGCCAGCAGCCCTACCCCAGGGGCCCAGTACTTC.

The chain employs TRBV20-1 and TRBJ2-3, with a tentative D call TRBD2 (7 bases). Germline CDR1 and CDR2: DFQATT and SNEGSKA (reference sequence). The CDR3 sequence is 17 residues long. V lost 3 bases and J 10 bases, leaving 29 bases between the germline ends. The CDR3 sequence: CSASASLLAGAPRSQYF. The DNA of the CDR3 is TGCAGTGCTAGTGCGTCACTGTTGGCGGGGGCGCCCCGTTCGCAGTATTTT.

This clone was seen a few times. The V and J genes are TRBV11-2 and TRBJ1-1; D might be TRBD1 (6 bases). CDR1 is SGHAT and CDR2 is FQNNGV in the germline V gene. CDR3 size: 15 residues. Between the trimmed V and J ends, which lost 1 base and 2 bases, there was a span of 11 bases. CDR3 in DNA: TGTGCCAGCAGCTTAGTCCAGGGGATAAACACTGAAGCTTTCTTT. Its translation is CASSLVQGINTEAFF.

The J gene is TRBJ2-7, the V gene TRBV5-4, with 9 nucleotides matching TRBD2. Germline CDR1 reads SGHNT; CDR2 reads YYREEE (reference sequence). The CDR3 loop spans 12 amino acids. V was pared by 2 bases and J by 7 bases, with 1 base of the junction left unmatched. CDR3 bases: TGTGCCAGCAGCTTAGCGGGGGGAGAGCAGTACTTC. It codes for CASSLAGGEQYF.

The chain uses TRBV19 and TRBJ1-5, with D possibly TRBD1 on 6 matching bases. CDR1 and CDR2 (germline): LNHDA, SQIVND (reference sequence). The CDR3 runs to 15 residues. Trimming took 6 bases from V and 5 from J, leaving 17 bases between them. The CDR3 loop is CASRITGLLDQPQHF. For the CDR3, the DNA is TGTGCCAGTAGAATTACAGGGTTGTTAGATCAGCCCCAGCATTTT.

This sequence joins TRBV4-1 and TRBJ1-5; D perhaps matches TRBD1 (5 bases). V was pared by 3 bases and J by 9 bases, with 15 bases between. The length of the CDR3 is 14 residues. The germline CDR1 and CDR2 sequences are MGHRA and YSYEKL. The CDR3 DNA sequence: TGCGCCAGCAGCCATACGGGGGGTCCAGCGCCCCAGCATTTT. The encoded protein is CASSHTGGPAPQHF.

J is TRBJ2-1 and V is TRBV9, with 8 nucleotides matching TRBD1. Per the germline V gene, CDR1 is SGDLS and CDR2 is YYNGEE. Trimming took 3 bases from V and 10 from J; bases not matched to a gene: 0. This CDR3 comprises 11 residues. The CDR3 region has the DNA TGTGCCAGCAGCGACAGGGGGGAGCAGTTCTTC. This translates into CASSDRGEQFF.

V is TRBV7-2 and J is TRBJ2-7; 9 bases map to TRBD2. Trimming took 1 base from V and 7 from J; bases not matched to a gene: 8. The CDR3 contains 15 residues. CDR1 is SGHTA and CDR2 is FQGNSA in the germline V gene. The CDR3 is CASSLVAGGPREQYF. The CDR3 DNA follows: TGTGCCAGCAGCTTAGTTGCGGGAGGGCCTCGGGAGCAGTACTTC.

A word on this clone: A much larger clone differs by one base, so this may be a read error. For the CDR3, the DNA is TGTGCCAGCAGCTCTAGCTCCTACAATGAGCAGTTCTTC. This codes for CASSSSSYNEQFF. The chain uses TRBV9 and TRBJ2-1; D not resolved. This CDR3 is built from 13 residues. Trimming removed 4 bases from V and 0 bases from J, with 5 bases in between. Germline V gene lookup returns CDR1 SGDLS and CDR2 YYNGEE.

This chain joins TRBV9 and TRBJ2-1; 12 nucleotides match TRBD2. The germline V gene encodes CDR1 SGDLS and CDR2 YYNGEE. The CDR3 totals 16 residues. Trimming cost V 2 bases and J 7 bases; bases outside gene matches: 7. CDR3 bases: TGTGCCAGCAGCGTCCGCGGGACTAGCGGGCCTAATGAGCAGTTCTTC. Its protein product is CASSVRGTSGPNEQFF. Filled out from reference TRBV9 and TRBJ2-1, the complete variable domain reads DSGVTQTPKHLITATGQRVTLRCSPRSGDLSVYWYQQSLDQGLQFLIQYYNGEERAKGNILERFSAQQFPDLHSELNLSSLELGDSALYFCASSVRGTSGPNEQFFGPGTRLTVL.

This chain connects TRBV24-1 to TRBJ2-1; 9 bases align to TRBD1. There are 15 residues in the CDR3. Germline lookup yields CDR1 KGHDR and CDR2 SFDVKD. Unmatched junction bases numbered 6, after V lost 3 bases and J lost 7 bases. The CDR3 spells CATSDGQGPPNEQFF. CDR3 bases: TGTGCCACCAGTGATGGACAGGGGCCCCCTAATGAGCAGTTCTTC.

The CDR3 reads CASSLGSSGTDTQYF. Written as DNA, the CDR3 is TGTGCCAGCAGCTTAGGTAGTAGCGGGACGGATACGCAGTATTTT. The chain uses TRBV7-6 and TRBJ2-3, with 8 bases fitting TRBD2. CDR1 is SGHVS, CDR2 FNYEAQ, per germline. The ends lost 1 base at V and 6 bases at J; junction bases unmatched: 6. The CDR3 runs to 15 residues.

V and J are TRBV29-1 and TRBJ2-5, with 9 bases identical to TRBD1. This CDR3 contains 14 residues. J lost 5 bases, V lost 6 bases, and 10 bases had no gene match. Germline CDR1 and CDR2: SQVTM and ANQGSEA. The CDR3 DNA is TGCAGCGTCACAACAGGGGGCCGTCGGGAGACCCAGTACTTC. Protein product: CSVTTGGRRETQYF.

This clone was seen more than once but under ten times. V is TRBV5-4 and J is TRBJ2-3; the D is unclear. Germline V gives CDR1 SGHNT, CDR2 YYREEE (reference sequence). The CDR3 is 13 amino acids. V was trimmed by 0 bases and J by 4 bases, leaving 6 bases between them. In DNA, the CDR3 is TGTGCCAGCAGCTTGGCAGGTTCAGATACGCAGTATTTT. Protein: CASSLAGSDTQYF.

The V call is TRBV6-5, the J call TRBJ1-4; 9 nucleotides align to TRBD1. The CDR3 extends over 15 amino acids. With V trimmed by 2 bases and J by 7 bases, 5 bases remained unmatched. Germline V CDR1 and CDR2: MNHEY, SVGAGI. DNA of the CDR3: TGTGCCAGCAGTTACCACGGGACAGGGTCTGAAAAACTGTTTTTT. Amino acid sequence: CASSYHGTGSEKLFF.

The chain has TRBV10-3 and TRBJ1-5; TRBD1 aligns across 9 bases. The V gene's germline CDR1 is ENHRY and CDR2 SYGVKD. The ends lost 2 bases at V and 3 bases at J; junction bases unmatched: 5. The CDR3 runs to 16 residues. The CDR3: CAISEPTGGYNQPQHF. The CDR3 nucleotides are TGTGCCATCAGTGAGCCCACAGGGGGCTACAATCAGCCCCAGCATTTT.

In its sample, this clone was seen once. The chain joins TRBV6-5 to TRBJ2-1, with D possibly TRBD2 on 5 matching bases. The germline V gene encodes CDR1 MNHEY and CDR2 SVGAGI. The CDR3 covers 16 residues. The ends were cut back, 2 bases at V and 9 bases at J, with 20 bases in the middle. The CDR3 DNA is TGTGCCAGCAGTTACCGGCGGGCCACCGGGGTGGGTGAGCAGTTCTTC. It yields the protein CASSYRRATGVGEQFF.

The CDR3 coding sequence is TGCGCCAGCAGGATGGCTCCTAATGAAAAACTGTTTTTT. This translates into CASRMAPNEKLFF. The rearrangement joins TRBV10-2 to TRBJ1-4; D not resolved. Germline values: CDR1 WSHSY, CDR2 SAAADI. V was cut by 6 bases and J by 3 bases, with 8 bases left in between. The CDR3 is made up of 13 amino acids.

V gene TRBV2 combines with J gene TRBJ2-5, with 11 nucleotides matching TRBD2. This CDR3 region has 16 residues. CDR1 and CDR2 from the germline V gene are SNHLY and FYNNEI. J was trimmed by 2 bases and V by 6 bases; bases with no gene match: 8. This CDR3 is CASRIRTSGPQETQYF. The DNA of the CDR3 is TGTGCCAGCAGAATCCGGACTAGCGGGCCTCAAGAGACCCAGTACTTC.

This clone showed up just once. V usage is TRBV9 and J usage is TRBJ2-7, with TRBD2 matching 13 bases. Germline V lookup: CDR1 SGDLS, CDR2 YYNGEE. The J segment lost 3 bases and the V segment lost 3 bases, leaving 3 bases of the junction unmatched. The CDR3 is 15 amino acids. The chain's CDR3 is CASSAGLAGNYEQYF. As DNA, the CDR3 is TGTGCCAGCAGCGCGGGACTAGCGGGGAACTACGAGCAGTACTTC.

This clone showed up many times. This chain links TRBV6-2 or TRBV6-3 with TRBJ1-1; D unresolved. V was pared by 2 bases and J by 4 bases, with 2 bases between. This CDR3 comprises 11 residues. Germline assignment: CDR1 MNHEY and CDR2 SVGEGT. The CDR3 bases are TGTGCCAGCAGTTACCGCACTGAAGCTTTCTTT. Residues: CASSYRTEAFF.